One and the same sample provided the 23 T cell receptor beta chains below, sequenced in a study of CD8 T cells in ankylosing spondylitis. These TCRs' antigens remain unknown. Whole-study findings and limits: Typical of ankylosing spondylitis blood, it appeared, was a TCR beta motif of under 10 highly homologous variants.

TCRdb analysed the 5' RACE reads with MiXCR anew, one entry per CDR3 protein. The sample yields 500,000 to 550,000 distinct CDR3 sequences, over 9.5% seen once. The sequenced sample consisted of blood, either unsorted or a sorted T cell fraction (not recorded which). The receptor source for this set is a male donor with ankylosing spondylitis.

This clonotype was counted a few times. The chain employs TRBV20-1 and TRBJ2-1; 9 bases fit TRBD2. CDR3 length: 15 amino acids. V was clipped by 4 bases and J by 8 bases; unmatched bases: 12. Germline loops: CDR1 DFQATT, CDR2 SNEGSKA (reference sequence). The CDR3 region is CSAILLAGASHEQFF. For the CDR3, the DNA is TGCAGTGCTATCCTCTTAGCGGGAGCGTCTCATGAGCAGTTCTTC.

The V and J genes are TRBV20-1 and TRBJ1-1; 11 bases map to TRBD1. From germline, CDR1 is DFQATT and CDR2 SNEGSKA (reference sequence). The ends lost 6 bases at V and 10 bases at J; junction bases unmatched: 16. The CDR3 loop spans 15 amino acids. CDR3 bases: TGCAGTGCCCCCTCCGTTAAGGACAGGGGGCCCGGAGCTTTCTTT. Translating it yields CSAPSVKDRGPGAFF.

This clonotype was seen a handful of times. This chain links TRBV3-1 with TRBJ1-1; D gene unclear. The CDR3 covers 15 residues. Germline V gene sequence: CDR1 LGHDT, CDR2 YNNKEL (reference sequence). With 1 base removed from V and 2 bases from J, the gap between germline ends came to 11 bases. CDR3 nucleotides: TGTGCCAGCAGCCAAGCTAGTGGGTCTAACACTGAAGCTTTCTTT. Protein: CASSQASGSNTEAFF.

V gene TRBV7-2 combines with J gene TRBJ1-6; D uncertain. Deletions cut 4 bases from V and 7 bases from J, with 8 bases between. The CDR3 length is 13 residues. Germline CDR1 and CDR2: SGHTA and FQGNSA. The CDR3 DNA sequence: TGTGCCAGCAGCTCCGGTAGCAATTCACCCCTCCACTTT. Residues: CASSSGSNSPLHF.

This clonotype was seen at least ten times. V and J are TRBV3-1 and TRBJ2-4, with 8 bases identical to TRBD1. Germline V gene sequence: CDR1 LGHDT, CDR2 YNNKEL (reference sequence). Trimming cost V 3 bases and J 2 bases; bases outside gene matches: 9. The CDR3 extends over 17 amino acids. The CDR3 DNA sequence: TGTGCCAGCAGCCATGAGGCCAGGGGGCGAACCAAAAACATTCAGTACTTC. This codes for CASSHEARGRTKNIQYF.

This clonotype was observed a handful of times. V and J are TRBV27 and TRBJ2-3, with TRBD1 as a possible D gene (5 bases). CDR3 length: 14 amino acids. CDR1 is MNHEY, CDR2 SMNVEV, per germline (reference sequence). The V gene lost 5 bases and the J gene lost 4 bases, with 13 bases spanning the gap. CDR3 residues: CASSRPGQADTQYF. The CDR3 DNA reads as TGTGCCAGCAGTCGTCCAGGGCAGGCAGATACGCAGTATTTT.

At least ten counts were recorded for this clonotype. The CDR3 nucleotides read TGTGCCAGCAGTTACCGACAGGGAAGCACTGAAGCTTTCTTT. Protein product: CASSYRQGSTEAFF. V and J are TRBV12-3 or TRBV12-4 and TRBJ1-1; 7 bases align to TRBD1. The ends lost 4 bases at V and 4 bases at J; junction bases unmatched: 6. This CDR3 has 14 amino acids.

This clonotype was seen more than once but under ten times. This sequence joins TRBV24-1 and TRBJ2-1, with D perhaps matching TRBD2 (6 bases). Germline assignment: CDR1 KGHDR and CDR2 SFDVKD. V gave up 4 bases and J gave up 2 bases, with 14 bases separating them. CDR3 length: 16 residues. Written as DNA, the CDR3 is TGTGCCACCAGTGAAACCGGGACTGAAACCTACAATGAGCAGTTCTTC. Translation: CATSETGTETYNEQFF.

This sequence joins TRBV4-1 and TRBJ2-6, with D maybe TRBD1 (5 bases). V shed 0 bases and J shed 2 bases, with 11 bases lying between them. The CDR3 spans 17 residues. Germline CDR1 MGHRA, CDR2 YSYEKL. CDR3 in DNA: TGCGCCAGCAGCCAAGATCAGTCCAGGGCTGGGGCCAACGTCCTGACTTTC. It encodes CASSQDQSRAGANVLTF.

The genes are TRBV24-1 and TRBJ2-1; 13 nucleotides match TRBD2. Unmatched junction bases numbered 5, after V lost 0 bases and J lost 7 bases. This CDR3 has 17 residues. Per germline, CDR1 KGHDR and CDR2 SFDVKD. In nucleotides, the CDR3 is TGTGCCACCAGTGATTTGCCCGGGACTAGCGGGGTAAATGAGCAGTTCTTC. Translation: CATSDLPGTSGVNEQFF.

This chain joins TRBV4-2 and TRBJ2-7; 7 bases align to TRBD2. The CDR3 covers 16 residues. V trimming: 0 bases; J trimming: 4 bases; junction bases outside the gene matches: 9. The germline CDR1 and CDR2 sequences are LGHNA and YNFKEQ. Here the CDR3 reads CASSQERAGPPYEQYF. The DNA for the CDR3 is TGTGCCAGCAGCCAAGAACGAGCGGGGCCCCCTTACGAGCAGTACTTC.

The chain uses TRBV6-1 and TRBJ2-5; D unclear. V was trimmed by 1 base and J by 1 base, leaving 10 bases between them. The CDR3 has 15 residues. CDR1 and CDR2 from the germline V gene are MNHNS and SASEGT. As DNA, the CDR3 is TGTGCCAGCAGTGAAGGGGCAGCCGCCCAAGAGACCCAGTACTTC. This sequence encodes CASSEGAAAQETQYF.

This clonotype has only a few counts. This chain links TRBV27 with TRBJ2-4; D is possibly TRBD1 (6 bases). Germline V gene data show CDR1 as MNHEY and CDR2 as SMNVEV (reference sequence). The ends were cut back, 3 bases at V and 4 bases at J, with 13 bases in the middle. The CDR3 length is 15 residues. CDR3 nucleotides: TGTGCCAGCAGTTTCCTCTACAGGGAGAAAAACATTCAGTACTTC. Translated, it gives CASSFLYREKNIQYF.

At least ten counts were recorded for this clonotype. The chain links TRBV20-1 to TRBJ2-7; TRBD2 agrees at 7 bases. The CDR3 is 14 residues long. J was trimmed by 2 bases and V by 1 base; bases with no gene match: 5. CDR1 DFQATT and CDR2 SNEGSKA come from the germline V gene (reference sequence). CDR3 nucleotides: TGCAGTGCTAGAGCGGCGGGAGCACCCTACGAGCAGTACTTC. Its translation: CSARAAGAPYEQYF.

This clonotype was counted only a few times. The V and J genes are TRBV12-3 or TRBV12-4 and TRBJ2-3; 7 bases are a match to TRBD2. Unmatched junction bases numbered 7, after V lost 6 bases and J lost 1 base. The CDR3 runs 15 residues. For the CDR3, the DNA is TGTGCCAGCAGCCAATCCACTAGCGGCACAGATACGCAGTATTTT. Protein: CASSQSTSGTDTQYF.

In its sample, this clonotype was seen a few times. The V and J genes are TRBV5-1 and TRBJ1-1, with a tentative D call TRBD1 (5 bases). The CDR3 loop spans 14 amino acids. Looked up from germline, CDR1 is SGHRS and CDR2 is YFSETQ. Trimming stripped 4 bases from V and 1 base from J, with 11 bases between. CDR3 bases: TGCGCCAGCAGCGCCACTACAGGGAACACTGAAGCTTTCTTT. Amino acid sequence: CASSATTGNTEAFF.

This clonotype appeared a few times. CDR3 bases: TGCAGTGCCCTCGGGACCTACGAGCAGTACTTC. It yields the protein CSALGTYEQYF. This sequence joins TRBV20-1 and TRBJ2-7, with a weak D call TRBD2 (5 bases). V was pared by 6 bases and J by 2 bases, with 8 bases between. This CDR3 is built from 11 residues. CDR1 DFQATT and CDR2 SNEGSKA come from the germline V gene (reference sequence).

Only a few counts were recorded for this clonotype. The chain is built from TRBV7-9 and TRBJ1-3; D is possibly TRBD1 (5 bases). The germline V gene encodes CDR1 SEHNR and CDR2 FQNEAQ (reference sequence). This CDR3 is 15 amino acids long. V lost 5 bases, J lost 0 bases, and 11 bases lay in between. CDR3 residues: CASSPGTGSGNTIYF. In DNA, the CDR3 is TGTGCCAGCAGCCCTGGGACGGGCTCTGGAAACACCATATATTTT.

The chain recombines TRBV5-6 with TRBJ1-5; the D is unclear. Per the germline V gene, CDR1 is SGHDT and CDR2 is YYEEEE. Trimming took 0 bases from V and 0 from J, leaving 7 bases between them. The CDR3 extends over 15 amino acids. The CDR3 loop reads CASSLGSASNQPQHF. CDR3 bases: TGTGCCAGCAGCTTGGGTTCGGCTAGCAATCAGCCCCAGCATTTT.

The V and J genes are TRBV5-5 and TRBJ1-5; D remains ambiguous. Looked up from germline, CDR1 is SGHKS and CDR2 is YYEKEE (reference sequence). This CDR3 is 14 amino acids long. The V end lost 8 bases, the J end lost 2 bases, and 14 bases lay between the germline ends. The CDR3: CASTDVWGNQPQHF. The CDR3 DNA is TGTGCCAGTACCGACGTCTGGGGCAATCAGCCCCAGCATTTT.

The gene calls are TRBV11-2 and TRBJ1-2, with 7 bases that match TRBD1. With 2 bases clipped from V and 5 bases from J, the junction kept 11 bases outside the gene matches. The CDR3 totals 16 residues. Germline CDR1 and CDR2: SGHAT and FQNNGV. The CDR3 loop is CASSLTSDRALYGYTF. The CDR3 DNA is TGTGCCAGCAGCTTAACCTCCGACAGGGCTCTATATGGCTACACCTTC.

This clonotype occurred many times. V gene TRBV11-2 combines with J gene TRBJ2-1; D not certain. The germline CDR1 and CDR2 sequences are SGHAT and FQNNGV. The CDR3 sequence is 12 residues long. V was clipped by 1 base and J by 10 bases, with 8 bases between them. The CDR3 sequence is CASSLARREQFF. CDR3 bases: TGTGCCAGCAGCTTAGCCCGTAGAGAGCAGTTCTTC.

At least ten counts were recorded for this clonotype. The chain carries TRBV6-2 or TRBV6-3 and TRBJ1-4; D call uncertain. This CDR3 contains 12 residues. Germline V gene data show CDR1 as MNHEY and CDR2 as SVGEGT. Trimming removed 2 bases from V and 6 bases from J, with 4 bases in between. CDR3 sequence reads: CASSYRDEKLFF. DNA of the CDR3: TGTGCCAGCAGTTACCGTGATGAAAAACTGTTTTTT.